The 5 T cell receptor beta chains presented below share a single source sample, sequenced in a study of cytomegalovirus exposure and HLA in healthy donors. 60 Vbeta and 13 Jbeta primers were used in PCR. Profiling relied on immunoSEQ multiplex PCR, and the TCRdb table lists in-frame clones only, not all of them. This repertoire shows around 100,000 clones, over 60% found once; its top ten account for 5% to 6.5%. Specimen: PBMCs. The receptors derive from a woman under 30 in good health and CMV-seropositive.

V usage is TRBV6-1 and J usage is TRBJ1-1; maybe TRBD1 (5 bases). This CDR3 is built from 11 residues. Germline lookup yields CDR1 MNHNS and CDR2 SASEGT. V dropped 6 bases and J dropped 11 bases, with 13 bases sitting between them. The chain's CDR3 is CASSRDYQAFF. CDR3 nucleotides: TGTGCCAGCAGCCGGGACTATCAGGCTTTCTTT.

V usage is TRBV6-5 and J usage is TRBJ1-5; a weak D match, TRBD1 (6 bases). The CDR3 has 13 residues. V was trimmed by 5 bases and J by 6 bases, leaving 11 bases between them. The germline CDR1 and CDR2 sequences are MNHEY and SVGAGI. CDR3 in amino acids: CASSTGKFQPQHF. CDR3 sequence (DNA): TGTGCCAGCAGTACAGGGAAGTTTCAGCCCCAGCATTTT.

The V call is TRBV15, the J call TRBJ1-5; D is perhaps TRBD1 (6 bases). V shed 5 bases and J shed 7 bases, with 15 bases lying between them. Germline assignment: CDR1 LNHNV and CDR2 YYDKDF (reference sequence). The CDR3 spans 14 residues. The CDR3 is CATSEPQGSQPQHF. The CDR3 nucleotides read TGTGCCACCAGCGAGCCTCAGGGGAGCCAGCCCCAGCATTTT.

The chain recombines TRBV28 with TRBJ2-7; 7 bases are a match to TRBD1. CDR1 is MDHEN, CDR2 SYDVKM, per germline. V shed 5 bases and J 4 bases; nucleotides not matched to a gene: 11. This CDR3 has 15 amino acids. CDR3 protein: CASSPLTGLFYEQYF. The CDR3 nucleotides are TGTGCCAGCAGTCCTCTGACAGGGTTGTTTTACGAGCAGTACTTC.

The chain is built from TRBV28 and TRBJ2-7, with 9 bases that match TRBD1. V was pared by 10 bases and J by 4 bases, with 14 bases of the junction left unmatched. CDR1 and CDR2 from the germline V gene are MDHEN and SYDVKM. The CDR3 is 15 amino acids. The CDR3 sequence: CAIGRETGGPYEQYF. The CDR3 coding sequence is TGTGCCATAGGGCGGGAGACAGGGGGACCTTACGAGCAGTACTTC.